This T cell receptor beta chain derives from a study of T cells in Graves' hyperthyroidism and ophthalmopathy. At the level of the study: Peripheral blood samples were taken at initial diagnosis, prior to any treatment. The study's findings and limits: Classification by a 13 V-J model distinguished ophthalmopathy from stable hyperthyroidism. Most clonotypes that expanded in the thyroid above 0.001 also showed up in blood.

This clonotype appeared a few times. No antigen is known for it. Amplified TCR beta CDR3 regions derived from RNA transcripts. The HTBI primer set was used in a first-round RT-PCR of the TCR CDR3. MiXCR, applied by TCRdb to the multiplex PCR reads, yields one record per CDR3 protein. This table holds roughly 350,000 distinct CDR3 sequences, 13% to 15% found once. The length of the CDR3 is 15 residues. The germline gives CDR1 SGHTA, CDR2 FQGNSA. V gave up 4 bases and J gave up 6 bases; unmatched junction bases: 7. The sequence derives from a woman in her twenties or thirties with Graves' ophthalmopathy. The sequenced material came from blood. This chain links TRBV7-2 with TRBJ2-2; 8 nucleotides agree with TRBD2. The CDR3 loop is CASSSTGGFPGELFF. The CDR3 coding sequence is TGTGCCAGCAGCTCCACGGGGGGGTTCCCCGGGGAGCTGTTTTTT.